One T cell receptor beta chain is described in this entry. This CDR3 has 16 amino acids. V lost 2 bases and J lost 7; bases outside the gene matches: 8. The germline V gene encodes CDR1 SEHNR and CDR2 FQNEAQ (reference sequence). The sample originates from a study of blood T cell repertoires in COVID-19. Study information: Acute and convalescent COVID-19 samples came from the United States, Italy and Spain. PBMCs, B-cell-depleted T cells, or T cells provided the cDNA or gDNA that made up the material.

A Seattle source enrolled patients during active infection and followed them longitudinally. As originally analysed: Reference gene primer amplification in the assay estimated nucleated cell counts. Clones were read by immunoSEQ multiplex PCR, and TCRdb kept only the in-frame ones, dropping some. V, J and clone size reflect that table, while D and trimming were determined from the DNA. The sample lists approximately 500,000 clones, less than 90% occurring once. Material for sequencing was peripheral blood. The receptor was derived from a woman aged 45 to 65 with COVID-19, enrolled during active disease. The chain couples TRBV7-9 to TRBJ2-1, with TRBD2 matching 10 bases. The CDR3, as DNA: TGTGCCAGCAGCTTACTAGCGGGGGTTTATAGGAATGAGCAGTTCTTC. Encoded protein: CASSLLAGVYRNEQFF.